The next 29 T cell receptor beta chains were all read from a single sample in a study of cytomegalovirus exposure and HLA in healthy donors. With 60 Vbeta and 13 Jbeta primers, the PCR was carried out. Assay used: immunoSEQ multiplex PCR; TCRdb lists only in-frame clones, some missing. The data contain roughly 250,000 clones, around four fifths of them singletons. The sequencing input was PBMCs. All receptors come from a woman between 40 and 50 years old in good health and CMV-seropositive.

This chain uses TRBV7-9 with TRBJ2-1, with D perhaps TRBD1 (6 bases). The germline V and J ends were trimmed by 3 bases and 10 bases, with 16 bases remaining between them. Per germline, CDR1 SEHNR and CDR2 FQNEAQ (reference sequence). The CDR3 extends over 14 amino acids. CDR3 loop: CASSLDSPSSEQFF. CDR3 coding DNA: TGTGCCAGCAGCTTGGACAGCCCGAGTTCGGAGCAGTTCTTC.

The CDR3 DNA is TGTGCCAGCAGCTTAGCAGGACTAGCGGGAATCGATAATGAGCAGTTCTTC. This encodes CASSLAGLAGIDNEQFF. The chain is built from TRBV7-9 and TRBJ2-1; 12 bases match TRBD2. The ends lost 0 bases at V and 7 bases at J; junction bases unmatched: 7. The CDR3 contains 17 residues. The germline V gene encodes CDR1 SEHNR and CDR2 FQNEAQ (reference sequence).

The genes are TRBV5-6 and TRBJ1-5, with 8 bases aligning to TRBD1. Germline V CDR1 and CDR2: SGHDT, YYEEEE. There are 16 residues in the CDR3. V lost 4 bases to trimming and J lost 7 bases; unmatched junction nucleotides: 13. CDR3 in amino acids: CASSIQTGGQGQPQHF. The DNA for the CDR3 is TGTGCCAGCAGCATCCAAACAGGGGGACAAGGACAGCCCCAGCATTTT.

The chain uses TRBV10-1 and TRBJ1-2, with 7 bases lining up with TRBD1. The CDR3 is made up of 15 amino acids. Germline CDR1 and CDR2: WNHNN and SYGVQD (reference sequence). V lost 9 bases to trimming and J lost 0 bases; unmatched junction nucleotides: 10. In nucleotides, the CDR3 is TGCGCCAGTACGACAGGGAAGGCGACTAACTATGGCTACACCTTC. Amino acid sequence: CASTTGKATNYGYTF.

The CDR3 region has the DNA TGTGCCAGCAGCCCCGGACAGGAGGCGGCTCAGCCCCAGCATTTT. It is translated as CASSPGQEAAQPQHF. The V and J genes are TRBV5-6 and TRBJ1-5; TRBD1 aligns across 7 bases. This CDR3 has 15 amino acids. Germline CDR1 is SGHDT and CDR2 is YYEEEE. Unmatched junction bases numbered 10, after V lost 4 bases and J lost 6 bases.

The rearrangement joins TRBV5-1 to TRBJ2-3; possible D gene TRBD1, 6 bases. CDR1 and CDR2 (germline): SGHRS, YFSETQ. Between the trimmed V and J ends, which lost 4 bases and 5 bases, there was a span of 11 bases. The CDR3 totals 13 residues. CDR3 sequence reads: CASSVQGRDTQYF. The CDR3 region has the DNA TGCGCCAGCAGCGTACAGGGCCGAGATACGCAGTATTTT. Complete variable domain (other parts from reference TRBV5-1 and TRBJ2-3): KAGVTQTPRYLIKTRGQQVTLSCSPISGHRSVSWYQQTPGQGLQFLFEYFSETQRNKGNFPGRFSGRQFSNSRSEMNVSTLELGDSALYLCASSVQGRDTQYFGPGTRLTVL.

This clone has a single count. The chain carries TRBV7-2 and TRBJ1-2; possible D gene TRBD1, 6 bases. The CDR3 is 16 amino acids. Trimming took 7 bases from V and 0 from J, leaving 18 bases between them. The V gene's germline CDR1 is SGHTA and CDR2 FQGNSA. The DNA of the CDR3 is TGTGCCAGCATCCGTCAGGGGCCTCGAACTAACTATGGCTACACCTTC. Translation gives CASIRQGPRTNYGYTF.

This clone was picked up a small number of times. The chain couples TRBV19 to TRBJ2-2, with D tentatively TRBD2 (6 bases). V dropped 0 bases and J dropped 5 bases, with 13 bases sitting between them. This CDR3 comprises 16 residues. CDR1 is LNHDA, CDR2 SQIVND, per germline (reference sequence). CDR3 protein: CASSIETGVGTGELFF. The CDR3, as DNA: TGTGCCAGTAGTATAGAGACGGGGGTGGGGACCGGGGAGCTGTTTTTT.

For this clone: At one of its ends the junction is not consistent with the germline gene, which may arise from a read error. The chain couples TRBV28 to TRBJ1-3; D not certain. The CDR3 is 15 amino acids. Germline V gives CDR1 MDHEN, CDR2 SYDVKM. The chain's CDR3 is CATSFPTPSGNTIYF. The CDR3 DNA follows: TGTGCCACCAGTTTTCCTACCCCCTCTGGAAACACCATATATTTT.

This clone appeared once. This chain uses TRBV29-1 with TRBJ2-7; 8 bases align to TRBD1. The CDR3 consists of 13 residues. CDR1 is SQVTM and CDR2 is ANQGSEA in the germline V gene. The junction had 6 bases not matched to a gene; V was cut back by 6 bases and J by 2 bases. CDR3 in DNA: TGCAGCGTCCTACAACAGGGGGCCTACGAGCAGTACTTC. Translating it yields CSVLQQGAYEQYF.

V is TRBV19 and J is TRBJ2-2; 14 nucleotides agree with TRBD2. Germline V gene sequence: CDR1 LNHDA, CDR2 SQIVND (reference sequence). The CDR3 has 18 residues. V gave up 1 base and J gave up 0 bases; unmatched junction bases: 1. The CDR3 is CASSIGLAGGSNTGELFF. CDR3 DNA sequence: TGTGCCAGTAGTATAGGACTAGCGGGAGGGTCGAACACCGGGGAGCTGTTTTTT.

This sequence joins TRBV7-2 and TRBJ2-7; TRBD1 matches 7 bases. This CDR3 contains 15 residues. V was clipped by 1 base and J by 3 bases; unmatched bases: 6. Germline V gives CDR1 SGHTA, CDR2 FQGNSA. The CDR3 bases are TGTGCCAGCAGCTTAGTCCCGGACAGGCTCTACGAGCAGTACTTC. Its translation is CASSLVPDRLYEQYF.

On this clone itself: The CDR3 does not end in the conserved phenylalanine or tryptophan, so this is likely a read error. No DNA is shown, since the ends of the CDR3 on it are uncertain; the CDR3 is the one TCRdb lists. The V call is TRBV7-9, the J call TRBJ2-7; the table's D call of TRBD2 was not tested on the DNA. Germline CDR1 reads SEHNR; CDR2 reads FQNEAQ (reference sequence). The CDR3 adds up to 12 amino acids, both ends counted. The CDR3 is CASSPGLAGVFL.

The rearrangement uses TRBV11-1 and TRBJ2-5; 8 bases agree with TRBD2. V was clipped by 1 base and J by 5 bases; unmatched bases: 9. The germline CDR1 and CDR2 sequences are SGHAT and FQDESV (reference sequence). This CDR3 spans 16 amino acids. The CDR3: CASSLGQREPLETQYF. The CDR3 DNA reads TGTGCCAGCAGCTTAGGCCAGCGGGAGCCCTTGGAGACCCAGTACTTC.

This clone has only one observation. This chain connects TRBV29-1 to TRBJ1-1, with 8 bases fitting TRBD1. The trim removed 0 bases at V and 5 bases at J, leaving 5 bases unmatched. The CDR3 runs 14 residues. CDR1 and CDR2 from the germline V gene are SQVTM and ANQGSEA. The CDR3 spells CSVEEARGQTEAFF. The CDR3 nucleotides read TGCAGCGTTGAAGAGGCCAGGGGGCAAACTGAAGCTTTCTTT.

The CDR3 loop is CASSRDRSSYEQYF. DNA of the CDR3: TGTGCCAGTAGTAGGGACAGGAGCTCCTACGAGCAGTACTTC. The rearrangement links TRBV19 to TRBJ2-7; 8 positions agree with TRBD1. The CDR3 is 14 residues long. V lost 4 bases and J lost 0; bases outside the gene matches: 2. Germline-derived CDR1 and CDR2 are LNHDA and SQIVND (reference sequence).

The rearrangement links TRBV30 to TRBJ1-4; TRBD1 aligns across 8 bases. V lost 2 bases to trimming and J lost 9 bases; unmatched junction nucleotides: 8. CDR1 is GTSNPN, CDR2 SVGIG, per germline (reference sequence). The CDR3 has 14 residues. In DNA, the CDR3 is TGTGCCTGGAGTCCGGGACAGGCCCCTCAAAAACTGTTTTTT. The encoded protein is CAWSPGQAPQKLFF.

This clone appeared once. The chain joins TRBV25-1 to TRBJ2-7, with D maybe TRBD2 (5 bases). The V end lost 7 bases, the J end lost 2 bases, and 15 bases lay between the germline ends. Germline CDR1 reads MGHDK; CDR2 reads SYGVNS. This CDR3 comprises 14 residues. For the CDR3, the DNA is TGTGCCAGCACCCCGCTCGGGATAGCCTACGAGCAGTACTTC. This sequence encodes CASTPLGIAYEQYF.

The chain has TRBV28 and TRBJ1-4; 8 bases are shared with TRBD1. This CDR3 has 17 amino acids. Trimming at V came to 5 bases and at J to 7 bases, leaving 15 bases not matched to a gene. Germline V gene data show CDR1 as MDHEN and CDR2 as SYDVKM. DNA for the CDR3: TGTGCCAGCAGTGGGCCGGGACAGGTCCCTAGGGGTGAAAAACTGTTTTTT. Protein: CASSGPGQVPRGEKLFF.

This clone was observed once. The chain has TRBV30 and TRBJ2-4; a possible D gene is TRBD1 (6 bases). The V end was cut by 0 bases, the J end by 9 bases, with 12 bases between. The CDR3 length is 13 residues. In germline, CDR1 is GTSNPN, CDR2 SVGIG (reference sequence). The CDR3 sequence is CAWSVAGVSIQYF. The CDR3 DNA follows: TGTGCCTGGAGTGTAGCAGGGGTGAGCATTCAGTACTTC.

This clone was seen only a few times. The rearrangement joins TRBV19 to TRBJ2-3; D is perhaps TRBD2 (5 bases). Germline V gene sequence: CDR1 LNHDA, CDR2 SQIVND (reference sequence). The CDR3 has 15 residues. Trimming stripped 0 bases from V and 4 bases from J, with 11 bases between. CDR3 DNA: TGTGCCAGTAGTATAGATCTCCTAGCTGCAGATACGCAGTATTTT. Its translation: CASSIDLLAADTQYF.

The rearrangement joins TRBV2 to TRBJ2-2; maybe TRBD1 (5 bases). This CDR3 is built from 14 residues. V lost 5 bases and J 0 bases, leaving 7 bases between the germline ends. The germline CDR1 and CDR2 sequences are SNHLY and FYNNEI. The CDR3 DNA sequence: TGTGCCAGCAGTCACAGGTCGAACACCGGGGAGCTGTTTTTT. Amino acid sequence: CASSHRSNTGELFF.

The chain has TRBV6-1 and TRBJ2-7; D may be TRBD2 (5 bases). Germline CDR1 MNHNS, CDR2 SASEGT. V shed 1 base and J shed 2 bases, with 12 bases lying between them. This CDR3 has 15 amino acids. The CDR3: CASSEGGYTPYEQYF. The CDR3 DNA reads TGTGCCAGCAGTGAAGGCGGGTATACCCCCTACGAGCAGTACTTC.

The chain employs TRBV19 and TRBJ2-7; weak D call: TRBD1 (6 bases). Germline V gene lookup returns CDR1 LNHDA and CDR2 SQIVND (reference sequence). The V end lost 4 bases, the J end lost 5 bases, and 18 bases lay between the germline ends. The CDR3 covers 15 residues. CDR3: CASSTGTIKADEQYF. CDR3 coding DNA: TGTGCCAGTAGTACCGGGACAATCAAGGCAGACGAGCAGTACTTC.

The V call is TRBV13, the J call TRBJ2-2, with TRBD2 identical over 11 bases. Germline V gene data show CDR1 as PRHDT and CDR2 as FYEKMQ (reference sequence). There are 17 residues in the CDR3. V shed 2 bases, J shed 5 bases, and the junction held 7 bases outside the gene matches. As DNA, the CDR3 is TGTGCCAGCAGCTTAATGCGACTAGCGGGACGGACCGGGGAGCTGTTTTTT. It translates to CASSLMRLAGRTGELFF.

In this sample, this clone turned up a few times. This chain joins TRBV28 and TRBJ2-5, with D unclear. Looked up from germline, CDR1 is MDHEN and CDR2 is SYDVKM. The V and J ends lost 7 bases and 5 bases respectively, with 11 bases between them. The CDR3 is 12 amino acids. DNA of the CDR3: TGTGCCAGCACTAGACCGAGGGAGACCCAGTACTTC. This codes for CASTRPRETQYF.

J is TRBJ2-5 and V is TRBV5-1; 13 nucleotides line up with TRBD2. Trimming at V came to 3 bases and at J to 5 bases, leaving 13 bases not matched to a gene. CDR1 and CDR2 from the germline V gene are SGHRS and YFSETQ. The CDR3 runs 18 residues. The CDR3 sequence: CASSSGLAGAGRRETQYF. CDR3 in DNA: TGCGCCAGCAGCTCCGGACTAGCGGGAGCGGGGCGCAGGGAGACCCAGTACTTC.

J is TRBJ2-5 and V is TRBV6-5; D might be TRBD1 (6 bases). The J call may be incorrect, as the DNA end agrees better with TRBJ2-7. The CDR3 runs 15 residues. Germline CDR1 reads MNHEY; CDR2 reads SVGAGI. CDR3 DNA: TGTGCCAGCAGTTACGGGCAGGGGCTAACCTACGAGCAGTACTTC. It specifies CASSYGQGLTYEQYF.

This chain uses TRBV7-6 with TRBJ2-1; D perhaps matches TRBD2 (6 bases). Trimming left V 2 bases short and J 9 bases short, with 20 bases between. The germline gives CDR1 SGHVS, CDR2 FNYEAQ. This CDR3 contains 16 residues. The CDR3 DNA reads TGTGCCAGCAGCTTATTCGCGGGGCCTACCAGTCTTGAGCAGTTCTTC. Amino acid sequence: CASSLFAGPTSLEQFF.